The present entry profiles one TCR beta chain with its context. The table came from immunoSEQ multiplex PCR; TCRdb's copy has only in-frame clones and leaves some out. Of some 400,000 clones in the sample, almost 90% were seen once. Germline loops: CDR1 MDHEN, CDR2 SYDVKM. This CDR3 is built from 17 residues. V shed 4 bases and J shed 2 bases, with 15 bases lying between them. This record comes from a study of blood T cell repertoires in COVID-19. Study-level information: Samples representing acute and convalescent COVID-19 were sourced from the United States, Italy and Spain.

V gene TRBV28 combines with J gene TRBJ1-6; D is possibly TRBD1 (6 bases). The clonotype originates from a young man with active or convalescent COVID-19. The sequenced sample was peripheral blood. This chain's CDR3 is CASSYGTPTTYNSPLHF. As DNA, the CDR3 is TGTGCCAGCAGTTACGGGACACCCACAACCTATAATTCACCCCTCCACTTT.